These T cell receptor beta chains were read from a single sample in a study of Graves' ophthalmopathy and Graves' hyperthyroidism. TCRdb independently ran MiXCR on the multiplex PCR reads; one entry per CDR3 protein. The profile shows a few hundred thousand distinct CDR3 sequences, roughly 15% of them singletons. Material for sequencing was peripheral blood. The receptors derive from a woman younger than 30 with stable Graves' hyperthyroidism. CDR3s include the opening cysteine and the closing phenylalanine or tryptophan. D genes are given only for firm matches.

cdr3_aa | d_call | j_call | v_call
CASSLLTDTDTQYF | NA | TRBJ2-3 | TRBV7-3
CASRVLRDATEAFF | NA | TRBJ1-1 | TRBV6-2/TRBV6-3
CATRGQETQYF | NA | TRBJ2-5 | TRBV11-2
CASSLSDGRLHEQYF | NA | TRBJ2-7 | TRBV28
CASSLKGQGSPETQYF | NA | TRBJ2-5 | TRBV7-3
CASSVDRSDTEAFF | NA | TRBJ1-1 | TRBV9
CSAGRGGMDYGYTF | TRBD1 | TRBJ1-2 | TRBV20-1
CASRHDGGNSPLHF | NA | TRBJ1-6 | TRBV6-5
CASSAGGQVQPQHF | NA | TRBJ1-5 | TRBV9
CSARDGLRDRGLYEQYF | TRBD1 | TRBJ2-7 | TRBV20-1
CAISLDRDTNSPLHF | NA | TRBJ1-6 | TRBV10-3
CASSLHDRGDEQYF | TRBD1 | TRBJ2-7 | TRBV27
CSASRETGNTIYF | NA | TRBJ1-3 | TRBV20-1
CASSLRDRGLEETQYF | TRBD1 | TRBJ2-5 | TRBV7-2
CASSQPTRGSNQPQHF | NA | TRBJ1-5 | TRBV11-1
CASRSPDRAGANVLTF | TRBD1 | TRBJ2-6 | TRBV10-2
CASHNGRETQYF | NA | TRBJ2-5 | TRBV6-1
CASIAAGSETQYF | NA | TRBJ2-5 | TRBV7-9
CATSDLGRGSGETQYF | TRBD1 | TRBJ2-5 | TRBV24-1
CASSLGDRGHNSPLHF | TRBD1 | TRBJ1-6 | TRBV11-3
CSVSPGEEQYF | NA | TRBJ2-7 | TRBV20-1
CASLGTGSKTQYF | TRBD1 | TRBJ2-5 | TRBV19